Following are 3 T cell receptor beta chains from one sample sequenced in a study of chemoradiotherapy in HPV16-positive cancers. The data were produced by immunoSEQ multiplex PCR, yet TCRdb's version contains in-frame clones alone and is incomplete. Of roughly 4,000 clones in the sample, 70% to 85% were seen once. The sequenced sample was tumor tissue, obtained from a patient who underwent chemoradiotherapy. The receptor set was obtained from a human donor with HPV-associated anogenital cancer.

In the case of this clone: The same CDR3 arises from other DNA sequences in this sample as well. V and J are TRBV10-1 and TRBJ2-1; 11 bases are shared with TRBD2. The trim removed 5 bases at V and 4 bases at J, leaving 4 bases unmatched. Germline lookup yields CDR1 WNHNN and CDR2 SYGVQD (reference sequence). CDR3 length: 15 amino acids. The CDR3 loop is CASSLAGGLYNEQFF. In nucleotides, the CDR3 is TGCGCCAGCAGTTTAGCGGGGGGGCTTTACAATGAGCAGTTCTTC.

CDR3 nucleotide sequence: TGTGCCAGCAGCCCCGGGACATCGTATAGGACCTTC. Protein sequence: CASSPGTSYRTF. The chain recombines TRBV11-3 with TRBJ1-2, with D perhaps TRBD1 (6 bases). Trimming removed 5 bases from V and 14 bases from J, with 18 bases in between. The CDR3 loop spans 12 amino acids. The germline V gene encodes CDR1 SGHNT and CDR2 YENEEA. Filled out from reference TRBV11-3 and TRBJ1-2, the complete variable domain reads EAGVVQSPRYKIIEKKQPVAFWCNPISGHNTLYWYLQNLGQGPELLIRYENEEAVDDSQLPKDRFSAERLKGVDSTLKIQPAELGDSAVYLCASSPGTSYRTFGSGTRLTVV.

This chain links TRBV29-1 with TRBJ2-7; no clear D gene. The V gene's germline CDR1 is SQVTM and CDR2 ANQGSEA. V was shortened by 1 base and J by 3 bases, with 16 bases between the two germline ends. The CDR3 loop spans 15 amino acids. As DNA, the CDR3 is TGCAGCGTTGAAGGCATGTCAGGCAGACACTACGAGCAGTACTTC. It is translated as CSVEGMSGRHYEQYF.